This TCR beta chain is drawn from a study of blood T cells in healthy people across ages. The sample holds many counts of this clonotype. The germline V gene has CDR1 DFQATT and CDR2 SNEGSKA (reference sequence). The ends lost 3 bases at V and 6 bases at J; junction bases unmatched: 8. CDR3 size: 14 residues. Using a J-beta primer mix together with a sample-barcoded 5' primer, a second PCR was run for roughly 6 to 11 cycles. Template switching added a 12-random-nucleotide identifier to every cDNA molecule. MiXCR, run by TCRdb on the 5' RACE reads, gives a single entry per CDR3 protein. Found here are approximately 320,000 distinct CDR3 sequences, around 29% of them singletons; the top ten hold approximately 28%.

J is TRBJ2-7 and V is TRBV20-1; TRBD1 matches at 10 bases. The sequence was collected from a woman in her seventies in good health. The source material was blood. DNA of the CDR3: TGCAGTGCTAGCTCCGGGACAGGGGTCTTCGAGCAGTACTTC. This sequence encodes CSASSGTGVFEQYF.